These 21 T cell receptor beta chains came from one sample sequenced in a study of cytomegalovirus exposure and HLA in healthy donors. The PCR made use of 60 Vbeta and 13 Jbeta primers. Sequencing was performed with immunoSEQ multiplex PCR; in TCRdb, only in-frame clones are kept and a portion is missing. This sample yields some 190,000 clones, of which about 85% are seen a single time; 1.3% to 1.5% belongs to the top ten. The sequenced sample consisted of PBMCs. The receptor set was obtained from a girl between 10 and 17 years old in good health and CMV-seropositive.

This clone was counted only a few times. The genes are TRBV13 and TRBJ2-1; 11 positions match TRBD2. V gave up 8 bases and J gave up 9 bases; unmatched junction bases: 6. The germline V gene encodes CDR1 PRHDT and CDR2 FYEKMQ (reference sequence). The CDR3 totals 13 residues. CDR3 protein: CASSTLAGVEQFF. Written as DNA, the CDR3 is TGTGCCAGCTCAACACTAGCGGGAGTTGAGCAGTTCTTC.

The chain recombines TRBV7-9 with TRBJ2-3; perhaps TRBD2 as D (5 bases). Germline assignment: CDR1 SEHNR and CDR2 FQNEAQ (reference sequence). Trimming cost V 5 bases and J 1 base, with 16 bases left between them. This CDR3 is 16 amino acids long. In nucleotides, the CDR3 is TGTGCCAGCAGCGCAAAAACTAGGATGGGCACAGATACGCAGTATTTT. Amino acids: CASSAKTRMGTDTQYF.

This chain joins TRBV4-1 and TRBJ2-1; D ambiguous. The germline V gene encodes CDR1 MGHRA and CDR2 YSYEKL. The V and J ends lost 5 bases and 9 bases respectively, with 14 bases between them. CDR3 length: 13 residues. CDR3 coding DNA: TGCGCCAGCAGCTACTATTCGGCGGCTGAGCAGTTCTTC. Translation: CASSYYSAAEQFF.

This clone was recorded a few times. The CDR3 protein is CASSLGVASHYEQYF. For the CDR3, the DNA is TGTGCCAGCAGCTTAGGGGTAGCGAGTCACTACGAGCAGTACTTC. J is TRBJ2-7 and V is TRBV11-2, with D possibly being TRBD2 (5 bases). This CDR3 comprises 15 residues. V was pared by 1 base and J by 3 bases, with 13 bases between. Germline V gene data show CDR1 as SGHAT and CDR2 as FQNNGV.

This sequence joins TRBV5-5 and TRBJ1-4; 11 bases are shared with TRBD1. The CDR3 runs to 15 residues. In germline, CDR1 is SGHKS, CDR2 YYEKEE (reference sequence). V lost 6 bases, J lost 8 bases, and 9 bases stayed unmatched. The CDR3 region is CASTDWTGGREKLFF. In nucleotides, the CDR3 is TGTGCCAGCACAGACTGGACAGGGGGCCGAGAAAAACTGTTTTTT.

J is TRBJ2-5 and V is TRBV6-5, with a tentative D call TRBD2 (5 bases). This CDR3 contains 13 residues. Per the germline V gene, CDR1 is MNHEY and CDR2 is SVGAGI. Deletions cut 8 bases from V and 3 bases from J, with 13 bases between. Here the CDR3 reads CASRRRYEETQYF. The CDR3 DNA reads TGTGCCAGCCGCCGGAGGTACGAAGAGACCCAGTACTTC.

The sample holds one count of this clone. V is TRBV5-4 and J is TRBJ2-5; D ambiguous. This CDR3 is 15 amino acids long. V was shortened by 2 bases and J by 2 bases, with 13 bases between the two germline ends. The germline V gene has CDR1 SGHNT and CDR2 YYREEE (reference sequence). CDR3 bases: TGTGCCAGCAGCTTTACCACTCTAGTACAAGAGACCCAGTACTTC. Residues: CASSFTTLVQETQYF.

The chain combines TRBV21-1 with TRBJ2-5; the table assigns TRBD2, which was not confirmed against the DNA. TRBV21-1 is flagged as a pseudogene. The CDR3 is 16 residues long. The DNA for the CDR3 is TGTGCCAGCAGCAAAGGAACTAGCGGGAGGGTAGAGACCCAGTACTTC. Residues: CASSKGTSGRVETQYF.

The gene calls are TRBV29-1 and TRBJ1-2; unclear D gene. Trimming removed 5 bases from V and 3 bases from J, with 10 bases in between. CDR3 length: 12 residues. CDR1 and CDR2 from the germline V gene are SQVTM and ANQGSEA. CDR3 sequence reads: CSVRTLYYGYTF. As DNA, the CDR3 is TGCAGCGTTCGTACCCTATACTATGGCTACACCTTC.

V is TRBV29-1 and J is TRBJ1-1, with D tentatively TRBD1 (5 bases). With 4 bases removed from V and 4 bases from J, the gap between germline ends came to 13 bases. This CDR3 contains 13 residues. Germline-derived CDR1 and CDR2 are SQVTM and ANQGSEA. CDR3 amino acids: CSVVRTYGTEAFF. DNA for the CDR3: TGCAGCGTTGTTCGGACATATGGCACTGAAGCTTTCTTT.

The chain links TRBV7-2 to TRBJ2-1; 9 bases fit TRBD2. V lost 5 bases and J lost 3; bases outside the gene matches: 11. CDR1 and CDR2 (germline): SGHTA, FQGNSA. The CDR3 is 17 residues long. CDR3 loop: CASSTGPLAGVYNEQFF. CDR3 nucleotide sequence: TGTGCCAGCAGCACAGGGCCATTAGCGGGAGTCTACAATGAGCAGTTCTTC.

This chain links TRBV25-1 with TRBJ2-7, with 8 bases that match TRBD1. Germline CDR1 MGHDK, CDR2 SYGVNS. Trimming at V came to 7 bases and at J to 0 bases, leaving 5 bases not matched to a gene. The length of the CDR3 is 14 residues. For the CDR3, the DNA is TGTGCCAGCACTGGCACAGGGGGCTCCTACGAGCAGTACTTC. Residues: CASTGTGGSYEQYF.

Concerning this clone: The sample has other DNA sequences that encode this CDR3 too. CDR3 loop: CASSPGQGADTQYF. CDR3 coding DNA: TGCGCCAGCAGCCCAGGACAGGGAGCAGATACGCAGTATTTT. The chain joins TRBV5-1 to TRBJ2-3, with 8 bases that match TRBD1. Germline CDR1 reads SGHRS; CDR2 reads YFSETQ. The J segment lost 4 bases and the V segment lost 4 bases, leaving 5 bases of the junction unmatched. The CDR3 is 14 amino acids.

The CDR3 region is CASRKVQGWSTDTQYF. Here the CDR3 DNA reads TGTGCCAGTAGAAAGGTACAGGGATGGAGCACAGATACGCAGTATTTT. The chain has TRBV19 and TRBJ2-3; D might be TRBD1 (6 bases). V was cut by 6 bases and J by 0 bases, with 16 bases left in between. The germline V gene has CDR1 LNHDA and CDR2 SQIVND (reference sequence). CDR3 size: 16 residues.

CDR3 sequence: CASSLEGQLYGYTF. In nucleotides, the CDR3 is TGCGCCAGCAGCTTGGAGGGGCAACTCTATGGCTACACCTTC. J is TRBJ1-2 and V is TRBV5-1; D may be TRBD1 (5 bases). Germline V gives CDR1 SGHRS, CDR2 YFSETQ. V was pared by 0 bases and J by 4 bases, with 10 bases between. The CDR3 is 14 residues long.

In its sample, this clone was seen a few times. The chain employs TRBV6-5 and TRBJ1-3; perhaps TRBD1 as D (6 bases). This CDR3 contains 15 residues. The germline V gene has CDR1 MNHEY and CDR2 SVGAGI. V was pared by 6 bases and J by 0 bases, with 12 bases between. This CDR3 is CASRWTASSGNTIYF. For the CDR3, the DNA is TGTGCCAGCAGGTGGACAGCGAGCTCTGGAAACACCATATATTTT.

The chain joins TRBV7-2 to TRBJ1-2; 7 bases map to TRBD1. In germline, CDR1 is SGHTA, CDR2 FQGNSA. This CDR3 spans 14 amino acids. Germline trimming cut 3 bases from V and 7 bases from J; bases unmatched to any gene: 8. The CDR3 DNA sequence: TGTGCCAGCAGCTTTCTGGACAGGACCGGTGGCTACACCTTC. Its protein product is CASSFLDRTGGYTF.

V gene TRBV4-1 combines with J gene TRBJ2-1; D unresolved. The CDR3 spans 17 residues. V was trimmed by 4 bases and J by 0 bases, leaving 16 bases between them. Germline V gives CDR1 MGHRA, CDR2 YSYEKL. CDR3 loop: CASSLSAAGSSYNEQFF. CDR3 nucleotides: TGCGCCAGCAGCCTATCGGCCGCAGGTAGCTCCTACAATGAGCAGTTCTTC.

The CDR3 nucleotides read TGTGCCAGCAGTGAAGGCCTAAGAGGGTATGGCTACACCTTC. Protein: CASSEGLRGYGYTF. The chain is built from TRBV2 and TRBJ1-2; no reliable D call. CDR1 is SNHLY and CDR2 is FYNNEI in the germline V gene. The CDR3 consists of 14 residues. Trimming left V 1 base short and J 5 bases short, with 11 bases between.

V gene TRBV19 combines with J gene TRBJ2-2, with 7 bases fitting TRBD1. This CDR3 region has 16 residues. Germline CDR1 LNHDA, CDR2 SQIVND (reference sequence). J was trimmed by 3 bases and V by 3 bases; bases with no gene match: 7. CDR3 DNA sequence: TGTGCCAGTAGTATCGCCGGGACAGTATACACCGGGGAGCTGTTTTTT. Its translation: CASSIAGTVYTGELFF.

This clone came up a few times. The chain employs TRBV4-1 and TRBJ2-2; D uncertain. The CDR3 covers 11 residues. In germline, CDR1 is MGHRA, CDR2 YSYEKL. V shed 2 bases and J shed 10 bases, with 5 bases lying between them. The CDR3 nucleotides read TGCGCCAGCAGCCAATTAAAGGAGCTGTTTTTT. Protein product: CASSQLKELFF.